This passage covers 6 T cell receptor beta chains from one sample sequenced in a study of vaccination effects on CD4 cells after COVID-19. Antigen-specific CD4+ T cells were first expanded with viral peptide pools by the ViraFEST assay and only then sequenced. It was after nine to ten days of culture that CD4+ T cells were isolated. Either the BNT162b2 or mRNA-1273 vaccine was given to participants in two doses. Libraries were prepared by immunoSEQ multiplex PCR; TCRdb keeps only in-frame clonotypes and omits some of them. The repertoire includes about 27,000 clones, approximately 83% of them detected once, and over 1.1% sits in the top ten. These receptors are not linked to any known antigen. Source: CD4+ T cells from PBMCs cultured with HCoV-NL63 spike peptides, taken after COVID-19 vaccination. The receptors were gathered from a human donor who received a COVID-19 vaccine. Some clones in this sample may be carry-over from other donors' samples.

The chain joins TRBV4-3 to TRBJ2-7, with D possibly called TRBD1 or TRBD2 (6 bases each). Germline CDR1 reads LGHNA; CDR2 reads YSLEER. V was pared by 4 bases and J by 0 bases, with 19 bases between. This CDR3 spans 17 amino acids. The CDR3 DNA is TGCGCCAGCAGCCTTCCTGGGGGGCGGAAGAGCTCCTACGAGCAGTACGTC. Its protein product is CASSLPGGRKSSYEQYV.

The chain couples TRBV18 to TRBJ1-5; TRBD1 might be the D (5 bases). V was pared by 6 bases and J by 4 bases, with 13 bases between. The CDR3 runs to 14 residues. The germline V gene encodes CDR1 KGHSH and CDR2 LQKENI. As DNA, the CDR3 is TGTGCCAGCTCCTTGACAGCAGATAATCAGCCCCAGCATTTT. It is translated as CASSLTADNQPQHF.

The chain uses TRBV2 and TRBJ2-6; TRBD1 is a possible D gene (6 bases). The CDR3 has 16 amino acids. The germline V and J ends were trimmed by 5 bases and 4 bases, with 15 bases remaining between them. CDR1 is SNHLY, CDR2 FYNNEI, per germline. CDR3 region: CASSRDRTEGANVLTF. The CDR3 DNA reads as TGTGCCAGCAGTCGCGACAGGACCGAGGGGGCCAACGTCCTGACTTTC.

The chain couples TRBV6-5 to TRBJ1-2, with a tentative D call TRBD1 (6 bases). This CDR3 comprises 14 residues. In germline, CDR1 is MNHEY, CDR2 SVGAGI. Trimming pared 5 bases from V and 6 bases from J, leaving 16 bases between. Here the CDR3 DNA reads TGTGCCAGCAGTAAAAGAGACAGGAGTGATGGCTACACCTTC. Its protein product is CASSKRDRSDGYTF.

This clone has only one observation. The chain combines TRBV5-6 with TRBJ2-1; 13 bases match TRBD2. The germline V gene encodes CDR1 SGHDT and CDR2 YYEEEE. V lost 4 bases and J lost 1; bases outside the gene matches: 5. The CDR3 is 17 residues long. Here the CDR3 DNA reads TGTGCCAGCAGCACCCAACTAGCGGGGGGGTCCTACAATGAGCAGTTCTTC. Its protein is CASSTQLAGGSYNEQFF.

This clone was found once. The chain has TRBV18 and TRBJ2-5, with D unresolved. Germline V lookup: CDR1 KGHSH, CDR2 LQKENI. This CDR3 is built from 11 residues. V gave up 4 bases and J gave up 4 bases, with 4 bases separating them. The CDR3 coding sequence is TGTGCCAGCTCACAGGGAGAGACCCAGTACTTC. Translation: CASSQGETQYF.